The 23 T cell receptor beta chains below were found in one sample sequenced in a study of shared clonotypes between healthy human individuals. Measured with immunoSEQ multiplex PCR; TCRdb has only the in-frame clones, and not every one. Of 1,500,000 or so clones listed, 98% are singletons. Sequencing was performed on naive CD4+ T cells sorted from blood. Regarding subset: CD45RA+ positively selected. Every receptor here comes from a man between 25 and 39 years old in good health.

With respect to this clone: The sample contains more than one DNA sequence encoding this CDR3. The chain employs TRBV4-1 and TRBJ2-7; TRBD1 might be the D (5 bases). Germline V gene sequence: CDR1 MGHRA, CDR2 YSYEKL. Trimming took off 1 base at V and 3 bases at J, with 7 bases between the two ends. The CDR3 extends over 13 amino acids. The CDR3: CASSQVQGYEQYF. The CDR3 DNA is TGCGCCAGCAGCCAAGTTCAGGGCTACGAGCAGTACTTC.

The chain recombines TRBV5-1 with TRBJ2-2; TRBD2 agrees at 7 bases. The germline V gene encodes CDR1 SGHRS and CDR2 YFSETQ. The CDR3 has 16 amino acids. J lost 9 bases, V lost 0 bases, and 11 bases had no gene match. CDR3 region: CASSLGRTSLVRELFF. CDR3 nucleotides: TGCGCCAGCAGCTTGGGACGGACTAGTTTGGTCCGGGAGCTGTTTTTT.

The chain has TRBV4-3 and TRBJ1-5, with D perhaps matching TRBD1 (5 bases). The CDR3 contains 15 residues. In germline, CDR1 is LGHNA, CDR2 YSLEER. V gave up 0 bases and J gave up 5 bases, with 11 bases separating them. The CDR3: CASSQEARDDQPQHF. The DNA of the CDR3 is TGCGCCAGCAGCCAAGAGGCCAGGGACGATCAGCCCCAGCATTTT.

The rearrangement uses TRBV7-3 and TRBJ2-1; 13 nucleotides agree with TRBD2. The germline V gene has CDR1 SGHTA and CDR2 FQGTGA. The junction had 7 bases not matched to a gene; V was cut back by 5 bases and J by 9 bases. The CDR3 runs to 15 residues. The CDR3 DNA reads TGTGCCAGCAGCCCTCGGACTAGCGGGAGCTCTGAGCAGTTCTTC. As protein: CASSPRTSGSSEQFF. Drawing the rest from reference TRBV7-3 and TRBJ2-1, the complete variable domain is GAGVSQTPSNKVTEKGKYVELRCDPISGHTALYWYRQSLGQGPEFLIYFQGTGAADDSGLPNDRFFAVRPEGSVSTLKIQRTERGDSAVYLCASSPRTSGSSEQFFGPGTRLTVL.

The CDR3 is CASSYLGGSYGYTF. The CDR3 coding sequence is TGTGCCAGCAGTTATTTGGGAGGTTCCTATGGCTACACCTTC. This chain connects TRBV6-1 to TRBJ1-2; no clear D. In germline, CDR1 is MNHNS, CDR2 SASEGT. CDR3 length: 14 amino acids. V lost 5 bases and J 4 bases, leaving 14 bases between the germline ends.

The chain couples TRBV7-9 to TRBJ2-3, with 7 bases identical to TRBD2. V lost 1 base, J lost 4 bases, and 8 bases stayed unmatched. Germline CDR1 SEHNR, CDR2 FQNEAQ (reference sequence). This CDR3 contains 16 residues. In nucleotides, the CDR3 is TGTGCCAGCAGCTTAGATGGGGCGGGAGTAGCAGATACGCAGTATTTT. Protein: CASSLDGAGVADTQYF.

The chain recombines TRBV25-1 with TRBJ1-2; tentatively, D is TRBD1 (6 bases). Germline V gives CDR1 MGHDK, CDR2 SYGVNS. The CDR3 runs to 14 residues. Trimming removed 1 base at V and 2 bases at J, with 8 bases between. The CDR3 reads CASSELDRNYGYTF. CDR3 nucleotide sequence: TGTGCCAGCAGTGAATTAGACAGGAACTATGGCTACACCTTC.

V is TRBV7-6 and J is TRBJ1-5; 8 bases are shared with TRBD1. J lost 0 bases, V lost 7 bases, and 17 bases had no gene match. CDR1 and CDR2 (germline): SGHVS, FNYEAQ. This CDR3 has 19 amino acids. Here the CDR3 DNA reads TGTGCCAGCAACCCTAGGAACAGGGGGATAAACTATAGCAATCAGCCCCAGCATTTT. It yields the protein CASNPRNRGINYSNQPQHF.

The V call is TRBV2, the J call TRBJ1-2; weak D call: TRBD1 (6 bases). Trimming removed 7 bases from V and 2 bases from J, with 14 bases in between. CDR3 length: 14 amino acids. Germline V gene data show CDR1 as SNHLY and CDR2 as FYNNEI. CDR3 DNA: TGTGCCAGCACCCCCGACAGGTCCAACTATGGCTACACCTTC. It is translated as CASTPDRSNYGYTF. The full variable domain, with the rest looked up from reference TRBV2 and TRBJ1-2, is EPEVTQTPSHQVTQMGQEVILRCVPISNHLYFYWYRQILGQKVEFLVSFYNNEISEKSEIFDDQFSVERPDGSNFTLKIRSTKLEDSAMYFCASTPDRSNYGYTFGSGTRLTVV.

The chain recombines TRBV28 with TRBJ1-5; D call uncertain. V was clipped by 2 bases and J by 1 base, with 9 bases between them. Germline assignment: CDR1 MDHEN and CDR2 SYDVKM. The CDR3 extends over 15 amino acids. CDR3: CASSLRGMSNQPQHF. The DNA of the CDR3 is TGTGCCAGCAGTTTACGAGGGATGAGCAATCAGCCCCAGCATTTT. Full variable domain (missing parts from reference TRBV28 and TRBJ1-5): DVKVTQSSRYLVKRTGEKVFLECVQDMDHENMFWYRQDPGLGLRLIYFSYDVKMKEKGDIPEGYSVSREKKERFSLILESASTNQTSMYLCASSLRGMSNQPQHFGDGTRLSIL.

Details on this clone: The same CDR3 also results from other DNA sequences found in this sample. This chain joins TRBV7-9 and TRBJ2-1, with no clear D. CDR1 is SEHNR and CDR2 is FQNEAQ in the germline V gene (reference sequence). CDR3 size: 11 residues. The V end was cut by 5 bases, the J end by 8 bases, with 7 bases between. The DNA for the CDR3 is TGTGCCAGCAGCCCGACTCATGAGCAGTTCTTC. This translates into CASSPTHEQFF.

The chain links TRBV5-4 to TRBJ2-7, with 7 nucleotides matching TRBD1. Looked up from germline, CDR1 is SGHNT and CDR2 is YYREEE (reference sequence). The CDR3 is made up of 14 amino acids. Trimming cost V 4 bases and J 4 bases; bases outside gene matches: 8. Here the CDR3 DNA reads TGTGCCAGCAGCCGTTCCGACAGGGATTACGAGCAGTACTTC. It codes for CASSRSDRDYEQYF.

Note on this clone: Other DNA variants within this sample encode the same CDR3. The chain combines TRBV5-1 with TRBJ2-7, with D hard to call. Trimming stripped 0 bases from V and 3 bases from J, with 4 bases between. The CDR3 is made up of 12 amino acids. Germline assignment: CDR1 SGHRS and CDR2 YFSETQ. CDR3 loop: CASSLDNYEQYF. The CDR3 nucleotides are TGCGCCAGCAGCTTGGACAACTACGAGCAGTACTTC. Together with reference TRBV5-1 and TRBJ2-7, the CDR3 gives the full variable domain: KAGVTQTPRYLIKTRGQQVTLSCSPISGHRSVSWYQQTPGQGLQFLFEYFSETQRNKGNFPGRFSGRQFSNSRSEMNVSTLELGDSALYLCASSLDNYEQYFGPGTRLTVT.

This chain links TRBV5-1 with TRBJ2-1, with TRBD1 matching over 7 bases. There are 14 residues in the CDR3. The V gene's germline CDR1 is SGHRS and CDR2 YFSETQ. V lost 3 bases, J lost 8 bases, and 8 bases stayed unmatched. In DNA form, the CDR3 reads TGCGCCAGCAGCTCTCAGACAGGGAGCGATGAGCAGTTCTTC. It translates to CASSSQTGSDEQFF.

This clone appeared a single time. This chain uses TRBV6-5 with TRBJ2-1, with TRBD1 as a possible D gene (5 bases). Trimming cost V 2 bases and J 10 bases, with 12 bases left between them. The germline V gene has CDR1 MNHEY and CDR2 SVGAGI. This CDR3 has 13 amino acids. CDR3: CASSYPGWQEQFF. The CDR3 DNA sequence: TGTGCCAGCAGTTACCCAGGGTGGCAAGAGCAGTTCTTC.

V usage is TRBV6-6 and J usage is TRBJ2-3; TRBD2 aligns across 9 bases. This CDR3 comprises 16 residues. CDR1 is MNHNY, CDR2 SVGAGI, per germline (reference sequence). V was pared by 7 bases and J by 2 bases, with 10 bases of the junction left unmatched. The chain's CDR3 is CASKGSGSGFTDTQYF. The CDR3 nucleotides are TGTGCCAGCAAGGGTAGCGGGAGTGGGTTCACAGATACGCAGTATTTT.

V gene TRBV11-3 combines with J gene TRBJ2-4; possible D gene TRBD2, 6 bases. Germline V gene data show CDR1 as SGHNT and CDR2 as YENEEA. The CDR3 extends over 18 amino acids. Trimming stripped 2 bases from V and 2 bases from J, with 19 bases between. This chain's CDR3 is CASSLIGRLGVSKNIQYF. DNA for the CDR3: TGTGCCAGCAGCTTAATAGGGAGGCTAGGTGTGTCCAAAAACATTCAGTACTTC.

As regards this clone: Additional DNA sequences in this sample encode the identical CDR3. The rearrangement uses TRBV7-9 and TRBJ2-1, with D perhaps matching TRBD1 (7 bases). Germline V gene data show CDR1 as SEHNR and CDR2 as FQNEAQ (reference sequence). This CDR3 has 14 amino acids. V was shortened by 4 bases and J by 1 base, with 8 bases between the two germline ends. CDR3 in DNA: TGTGCCAGCAGCTCAGGGGGGTCCTACAATGAGCAGTTCTTC. This encodes CASSSGGSYNEQFF.

The chain joins TRBV6-1 to TRBJ2-3, with TRBD2 matching 11 bases. Germline V gives CDR1 MNHNS, CDR2 SASEGT. V shed 4 bases, J shed 7 bases, and the junction held 10 bases outside the gene matches. CDR3 length: 16 amino acids. CDR3 sequence: CASSATSGGRSNTQYF. The CDR3 nucleotides are TGTGCCAGCAGTGCAACTAGCGGGGGAAGATCGAATACGCAGTATTTT.

This rearrangement joins TRBV2 to TRBJ2-7; weak D call: TRBD1 (6 bases). The CDR3 contains 16 residues. Per germline, CDR1 SNHLY and CDR2 FYNNEI. V dropped 6 bases and J dropped 0 bases, with 18 bases sitting between them. In DNA form, the CDR3 reads TGTGCCAGCAGCCCTACAGGGATGCATAACTCCTACGAGCAGTACTTC. Its protein product is CASSPTGMHNSYEQYF.

The chain has TRBV28 and TRBJ1-5; 7 nucleotides agree with TRBD1. Germline V lookup: CDR1 MDHEN, CDR2 SYDVKM. The CDR3 is 12 residues long. Trimming removed 7 bases from V and 11 bases from J; junction bases left unmatched: 8. Here the CDR3 DNA reads TGTGCCAGCACACAGGGGAAGAAGGCCCAGCATTTT. Protein product: CASTQGKKAQHF.

The V call is TRBV12-5, the J call TRBJ2-5; D may match TRBD1 or TRBD2 (6 bases each). The CDR3 consists of 13 residues. Per the germline V gene, CDR1 is LGHNT and CDR2 is FRNRAP. Deletions cut 9 bases from V and 5 bases from J, with 16 bases between. This CDR3 reads CASDLPGAETQYF. In DNA form, the CDR3 reads TGTGCTAGCGACCTGCCGGGGGCCGAGACCCAGTACTTC.

The gene calls are TRBV15 and TRBJ2-7; D perhaps matches TRBD2 (5 bases). CDR1 and CDR2 from the germline V gene are LNHNV and YYDKDF (reference sequence). Between the trimmed V and J ends, which lost 0 bases and 2 bases, there was a span of 8 bases. The CDR3 runs 14 residues. CDR3: CATSRERGTYEQYF. Written as DNA, the CDR3 is TGTGCCACCAGCAGAGAACGGGGAACCTACGAGCAGTACTTC.